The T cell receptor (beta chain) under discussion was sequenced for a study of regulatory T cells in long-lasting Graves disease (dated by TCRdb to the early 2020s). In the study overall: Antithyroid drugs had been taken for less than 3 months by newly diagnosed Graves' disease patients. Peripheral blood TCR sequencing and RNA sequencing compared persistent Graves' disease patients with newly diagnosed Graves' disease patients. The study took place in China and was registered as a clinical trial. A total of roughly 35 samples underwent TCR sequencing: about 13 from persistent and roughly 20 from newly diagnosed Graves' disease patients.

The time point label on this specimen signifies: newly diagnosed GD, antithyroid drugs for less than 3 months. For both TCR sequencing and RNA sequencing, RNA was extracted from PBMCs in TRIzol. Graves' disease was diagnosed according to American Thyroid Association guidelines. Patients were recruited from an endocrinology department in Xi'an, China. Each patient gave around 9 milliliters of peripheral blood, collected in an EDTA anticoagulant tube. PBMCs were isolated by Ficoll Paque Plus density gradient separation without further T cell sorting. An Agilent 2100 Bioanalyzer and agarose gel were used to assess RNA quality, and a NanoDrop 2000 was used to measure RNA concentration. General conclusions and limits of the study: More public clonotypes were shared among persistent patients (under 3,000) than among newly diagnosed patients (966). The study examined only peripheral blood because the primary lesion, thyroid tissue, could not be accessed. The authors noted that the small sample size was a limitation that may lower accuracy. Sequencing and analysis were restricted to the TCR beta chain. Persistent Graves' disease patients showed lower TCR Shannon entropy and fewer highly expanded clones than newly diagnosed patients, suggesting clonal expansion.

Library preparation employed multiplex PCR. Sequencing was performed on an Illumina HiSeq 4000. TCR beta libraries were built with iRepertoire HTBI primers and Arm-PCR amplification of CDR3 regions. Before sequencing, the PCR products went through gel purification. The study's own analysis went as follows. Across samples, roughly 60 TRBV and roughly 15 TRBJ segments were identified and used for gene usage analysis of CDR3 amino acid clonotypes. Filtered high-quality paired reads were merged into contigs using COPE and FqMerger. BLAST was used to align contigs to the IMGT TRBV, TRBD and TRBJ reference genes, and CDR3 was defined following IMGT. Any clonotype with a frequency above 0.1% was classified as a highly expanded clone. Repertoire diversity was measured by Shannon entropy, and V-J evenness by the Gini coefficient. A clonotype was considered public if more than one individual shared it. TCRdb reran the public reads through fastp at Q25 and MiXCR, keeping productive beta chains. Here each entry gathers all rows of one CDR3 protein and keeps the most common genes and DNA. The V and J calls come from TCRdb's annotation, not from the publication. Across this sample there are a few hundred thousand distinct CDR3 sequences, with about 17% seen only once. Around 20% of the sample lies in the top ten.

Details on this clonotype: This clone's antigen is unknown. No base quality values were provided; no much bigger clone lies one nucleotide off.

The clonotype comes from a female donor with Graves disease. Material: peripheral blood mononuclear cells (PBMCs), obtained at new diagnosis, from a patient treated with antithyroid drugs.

The nucleotide sequence reads as follows: TGTGCCAGCAGCCAAGGGCTAGCTCCCTACGAGCAGTACTTC. Translated, it reads CASSQGLAPYEQYF. The chain employs TRBV3-1 and TRBJ2-7; TRBD2 is a possible D gene, resting on 5 matching bases. From a lookup of the germline V gene (reference sequence), CDR1 and CDR2 are LGHDT and YNNKEL. V gives up 1 base and J gives up 2 bases, and the segment between their germline ends measures 9 bases. From cysteine to phenylalanine, the CDR3 is 14 amino acids long. This entry keeps only the CDR3 DNA: 42 bases, framed from base 1.